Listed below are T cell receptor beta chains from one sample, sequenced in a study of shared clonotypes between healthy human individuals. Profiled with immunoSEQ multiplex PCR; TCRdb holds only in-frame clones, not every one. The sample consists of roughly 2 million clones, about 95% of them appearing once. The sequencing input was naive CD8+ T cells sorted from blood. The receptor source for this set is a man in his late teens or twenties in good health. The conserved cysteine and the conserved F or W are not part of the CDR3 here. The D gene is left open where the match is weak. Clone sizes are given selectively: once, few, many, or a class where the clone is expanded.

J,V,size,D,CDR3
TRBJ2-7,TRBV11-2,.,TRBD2,ASSSSGTTRSYEQY
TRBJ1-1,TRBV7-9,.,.,ASSLVSALPNTEAF
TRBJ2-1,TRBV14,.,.,ASSQNPGQGGSGTYNEQF
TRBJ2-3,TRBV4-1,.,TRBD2,ASSQAILAGADTQY
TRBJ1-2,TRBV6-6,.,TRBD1,ASSRYGQGTNYGYT
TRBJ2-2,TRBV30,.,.,AMVGFTGELF
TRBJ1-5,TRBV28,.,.,ASSSGDPQH
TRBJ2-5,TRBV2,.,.,ASSDGTQY
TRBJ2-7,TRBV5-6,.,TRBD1,ASSLGQGASEQY
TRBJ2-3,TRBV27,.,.,ASSPDRWGTDTQY
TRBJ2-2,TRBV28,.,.,ATPGRGGELF
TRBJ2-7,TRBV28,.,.,ASSPPRERSSYEQY
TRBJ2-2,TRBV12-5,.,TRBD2,ASGLPSGTPDTGELF
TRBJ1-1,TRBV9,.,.,ASSVVPHTEAF
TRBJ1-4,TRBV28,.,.,ASSLQGYNEKLF
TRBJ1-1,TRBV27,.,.,ASSPLFSRNTEAF
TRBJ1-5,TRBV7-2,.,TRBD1,ASSIGQGHQPQH
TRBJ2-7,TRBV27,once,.,ASSLRSVADPSYEQY
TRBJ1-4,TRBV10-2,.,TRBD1,ASSEGTGAEKLF
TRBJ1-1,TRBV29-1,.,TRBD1,SVMTGRTEAF
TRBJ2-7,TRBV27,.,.,ASSLSAGTNVHEQY
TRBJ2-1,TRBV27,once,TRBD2,ASSYQVGGGNEQF
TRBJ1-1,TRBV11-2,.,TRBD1,ASSFPAGGETEAF
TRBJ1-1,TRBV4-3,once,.,ASSQAAGDGTEAF
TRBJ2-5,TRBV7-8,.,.,ASRPRQRGQETQY
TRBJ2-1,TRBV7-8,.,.,ASSLAHAWQGFNNEQF
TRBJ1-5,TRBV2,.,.,ASSLSQNQPQH
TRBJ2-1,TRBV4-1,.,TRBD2,ASSQTPSGPGPNEQF
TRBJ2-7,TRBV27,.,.,ASSFDGVYEQY
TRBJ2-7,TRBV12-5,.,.,ASSDGGGYEQY
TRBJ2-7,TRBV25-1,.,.,ASSETGSPPYEQY
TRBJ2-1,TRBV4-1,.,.,ASSQDDRGVAYNEQF
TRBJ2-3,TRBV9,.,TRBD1,ASSEQGAEGDTQY
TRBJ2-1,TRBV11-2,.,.,ASSFPSIEQF
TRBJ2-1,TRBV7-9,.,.,ASRQGGPYNEQF
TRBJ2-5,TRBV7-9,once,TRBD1,ASSSGQGGLETQY
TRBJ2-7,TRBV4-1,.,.,ASSQEGHRNEQY
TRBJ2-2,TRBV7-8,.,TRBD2,ASSSGLAGNTGELF
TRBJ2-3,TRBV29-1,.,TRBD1,SVDNLGTGADTQY
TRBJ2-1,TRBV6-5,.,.,ASSYSGRDNEQF
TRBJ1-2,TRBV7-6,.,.,ASSEGLDGGRAYGYT
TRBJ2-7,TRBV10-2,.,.,ASSEGRAPEQY
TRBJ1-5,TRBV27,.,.,ASSLRTDSNQPQH
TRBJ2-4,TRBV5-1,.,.,ASSYTGSTKNIQY
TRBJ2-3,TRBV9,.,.,ASSVVSADTQY
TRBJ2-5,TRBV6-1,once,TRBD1,ASSSLGTEETQY
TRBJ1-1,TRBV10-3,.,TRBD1,AISGTGVYMNTEAF
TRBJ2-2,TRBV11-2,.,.,ASSLQTGTPNTGELF
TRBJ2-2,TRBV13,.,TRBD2,ASRRTSGRAGELF